Below, 26 T cell receptor beta chains from the same sample are listed, as sequenced in a study of T cell responses to AZD1222 COVID-19 vaccine (dated by TCRdb to about 2021). Library construction relied on the immunoSEQ multiplex PCR assay. TCRdb took over this immuneACCESS table, retaining in-frame rearrangements with V and J assigned. Such tables are incomplete; in checked studies, under half of the missing clones stem from an unresolved V gene, and the remainder is unexplained. For this sample there are approximately 130,000 clones; 65% to 90% appear just once. Together, the top ten hold 25% to 35% of the sample. The label giving this sample's time point can be read as: about 28 days (+/-7) after the second vaccine dose. Source: peripheral blood, taken 28 days after the second AZD1222 dose. The receptors originated from an adult who received the AZD1222 COVID-19 vaccine.

V and J are TRBV19 and TRBJ2-1; 10 bases are shared with TRBD2. V gave up 7 bases and J gave up 0 bases; unmatched junction bases: 3. From germline, CDR1 is LNHDA and CDR2 SQIVND (reference sequence). This CDR3 is built from 15 residues. CDR3 region: CASNPSGGSYNEQFF. Written as DNA, the CDR3 is TGTGCCAGTAACCCTAGCGGGGGCTCCTACAATGAGCAGTTCTTC. Variable domain in full (rest from reference TRBV19 and TRBJ2-1): DGGITQSPKYLFRKEGQNVTLSCEQNLNHDAMYWYRQDPGQGLRLIYYSQIVNDFQKGDIAEGYSVSREKKESFPLTVTSAQKNPTAFYLCASNPSGGSYNEQFFGPGTRLTVL.

This chain uses TRBV18 with TRBJ1-1; 9 bases are shared with TRBD1. With 5 bases clipped from V and 3 bases from J, the junction kept 4 bases outside the gene matches. Germline loops: CDR1 KGHSH, CDR2 LQKENI. The CDR3 loop spans 14 amino acids. The CDR3 DNA follows: TGTGCCAGCTCAAGGACAGGGGCGGACACTGAAGCTTTCTTT. This codes for CASSRTGADTEAFF.

This chain joins TRBV27 and TRBJ1-1; possible D gene TRBD1, 5 bases. Trimming stripped 3 bases from V and 0 bases from J, with 14 bases between. CDR1 MNHEY and CDR2 SMNVEV come from the germline V gene (reference sequence). This CDR3 has 16 residues. The CDR3 reads CASSFLQVTMNTEAFF. The CDR3 nucleotides read TGTGCCAGCAGTTTTCTACAGGTTACGATGAACACTGAAGCTTTCTTT.

The rearrangement uses TRBV30 and TRBJ1-4; D is unresolved. V was clipped by 2 bases and J by 3 bases, with 13 bases between them. This CDR3 is 15 amino acids long. Germline values: CDR1 GTSNPN, CDR2 SVGIG (reference sequence). The DNA for the CDR3 is TGTGCCTGGAGTCGGGGATCTGTCCCTAATGAAAAACTGTTTTTT. This codes for CAWSRGSVPNEKLFF.

The chain combines TRBV4-1 with TRBJ1-2, with no clear D. Trimming removed 0 bases at V and 3 bases at J, with 11 bases between. The germline gives CDR1 MGHRA, CDR2 YSYEKL. The CDR3 has 15 amino acids. CDR3 region: CASSQDNVDDYGYTF. The CDR3 region has the DNA TGCGCCAGCAGCCAAGATAATGTTGACGACTATGGCTACACCTTC.

The V call is TRBV6-2 or TRBV6-3, the J call TRBJ2-7, with D possibly being TRBD1 (6 bases). Trimming stripped 2 bases from V and 7 bases from J, with 12 bases between. This CDR3 spans 13 amino acids. Per the germline V gene, CDR1 is MNHEY and CDR2 is SVGEGT. The CDR3 loop is CASSYTTGWEQYF. In nucleotides, the CDR3 is TGTGCCAGCAGTTACACCACAGGGTGGGAGCAGTACTTC.

The chain employs TRBV7-2 and TRBJ1-2; perhaps TRBD1 as D (5 bases). V was cut by 3 bases and J by 4 bases, with 12 bases left in between. In germline, CDR1 is SGHTA, CDR2 FQGNSA. This CDR3 is built from 14 residues. For the CDR3, the DNA is TGTGCCAGCAGCTTGGGGCGGGGCGCCTATGGCTACACCTTC. It yields the protein CASSLGRGAYGYTF.

This sequence joins TRBV5-4 and TRBJ1-2, with TRBD1 as a possible D gene (6 bases). CDR3 size: 17 residues. The V end lost 1 base, the J end lost 6 bases, and 22 bases lay between the germline ends. Germline CDR1 is SGHNT and CDR2 is YYREEE (reference sequence). The CDR3 reads CASSLPGVRKRAHGYTF. The CDR3 nucleotides are TGTGCCAGCAGCTTGCCAGGGGTTCGCAAGAGGGCCCATGGCTACACCTTC.

Remarks on this clone: Different DNA sequences within this sample yield the same CDR3. J is TRBJ1-4 and V is TRBV5-6, with unresolved D. The CDR3 runs 12 residues. V was trimmed by 2 bases and J by 7 bases, leaving 6 bases between them. The V gene's germline CDR1 is SGHDT and CDR2 YYEEEE. The CDR3 region has the DNA TGTGCCAGCAGCTTATTTAGTGAAAAACTGTTTTTT. Protein sequence: CASSLFSEKLFF.

This rearrangement joins TRBV7-8 to TRBJ2-2; D possibly matches TRBD1 or TRBD2 (5 bases each). V was clipped by 5 bases and J by 0 bases, with 13 bases between them. CDR1 and CDR2 (germline): SGHVS, FQNEAQ. The CDR3 is made up of 16 amino acids. Here the CDR3 reads CASSRGTVANTGELFF. CDR3 sequence (DNA): TGTGCCAGCAGCCGAGGGACGGTCGCGAACACCGGGGAGCTGTTTTTT.

The chain links TRBV12-3 or TRBV12-4 to TRBJ2-7, with D perhaps being TRBD1 or TRBD2 (6 bases each). Trimming took off 3 bases at V and 5 bases at J, with 8 bases between the two ends. The CDR3 extends over 12 amino acids. The CDR3 region has the DNA TGTGCCAGCAGTTTCGGGGGCCACGAGCAGTACTTC. Its translation: CASSFGGHEQYF.

The J gene is TRBJ1-2, the V gene TRBV12-3 or TRBV12-4; D unresolved. CDR3 length: 13 residues. Trimming removed 3 bases from V and 6 bases from J, with 11 bases in between. Here the CDR3 DNA reads TGTGCCAGCAGTTTGTTGCAGGCTAATGGCTACACCTTC. It yields the protein CASSLLQANGYTF.

This chain connects TRBV13 to TRBJ2-7; D perhaps matches TRBD1 (5 bases). The CDR3 consists of 15 residues. Germline V gene lookup returns CDR1 PRHDT and CDR2 FYEKMQ (reference sequence). V was cut by 4 bases and J by 6 bases, with 19 bases left in between. The CDR3 nucleotides are TGTGCCAGCAGCTCTCTTGACAGATCTTTTTCCGAGCAGTACTTC. Encoded protein: CASSSLDRSFSEQYF.

The DNA of the CDR3 is TGCTCGGCAGGGGATCCTAATGAAAAACTGTTTTTT. Translating gives CSAGDPNEKLFF. The V call is TRBV29-1, the J call TRBJ1-4; D is possibly TRBD1 (6 bases). Germline V gene data show CDR1 as SQVTM and CDR2 as ANQGSEA. The CDR3 spans 12 residues. Full variable domain (rest looked up from reference TRBV29-1 and TRBJ1-4): SAVISQKPSRDICQRGTSLTIQCQVDSQVTMMFWYRQQPGQSLTLIATANQGSEATYESGFVIDKFPISRPNLTFSTLTVSNMSPEDSSIYLCSAGDPNEKLFFGSGTQLSVL.

The chain recombines TRBV9 with TRBJ1-4; tentatively, D is TRBD1 (6 bases). This CDR3 has 16 residues. Germline-derived CDR1 and CDR2 are SGDLS and YYNGEE. Trimming shortened V by 0 bases and J by 2 bases, and 11 bases separated the two germline ends. CDR3 nucleotide sequence: TGTGCCAGCAGCGTAGCTTGGGGGCTTACTAATGAAAAACTGTTTTTT. As protein: CASSVAWGLTNEKLFF.

The chain joins TRBV19 to TRBJ1-5, with 8 bases aligning to TRBD1. Germline V gene lookup returns CDR1 LNHDA and CDR2 SQIVND (reference sequence). This CDR3 region has 15 residues. J gave up 4 bases and V 6 bases, and 8 bases lay outside the gene matches. The CDR3 spells CASRTGTGANQPQHF. The CDR3 region has the DNA TGTGCCAGTAGGACCGGGACAGGAGCTAATCAGCCCCAGCATTTT.

This clone was seen only a few times. Here the CDR3 DNA reads TGTGCCAGCTCCGTCGGACAGACCCGATCCTACGAGCAGTACTTC. It encodes CASSVGQTRSYEQYF. The V and J genes are TRBV18 and TRBJ2-7; tentative D call: TRBD1 (6 bases). The length of the CDR3 is 15 residues. In germline, CDR1 is KGHSH, CDR2 LQKENI. V dropped 6 bases and J dropped 1 base, with 16 bases sitting between them.

The chain has TRBV12-3 or TRBV12-4 and TRBJ1-2, with 7 bases aligning to TRBD1. With V trimmed by 4 bases and J by 3 bases, 2 bases remained unmatched. The length of the CDR3 is 13 residues. The CDR3 region is CASSSGQYYGYTF. The CDR3 DNA reads as TGTGCCAGCAGTTCGGGACAGTACTATGGCTACACCTTC.

The chain has TRBV2 and TRBJ1-6; D is unclear. Trimming removed 4 bases from V and 9 bases from J, with 4 bases in between. The germline V gene has CDR1 SNHLY and CDR2 FYNNEI. This CDR3 contains 11 residues. For the CDR3, the DNA is TGTGCCAGCAGTGTAAGTTCACCCCTCCACTTT. Residues: CASSVSSPLHF.

CDR3: CASSTHRYSYNSPLHF. CDR3 nucleotide sequence: TGCGCCAGCAGTACCCACCGGTACAGCTATAATTCACCCCTCCACTTT. The rearrangement links TRBV23-1 to TRBJ1-6; D gene unclear. TRBV23-1 is an open reading frame, and its role is uncertain. The CDR3 length is 16 residues. Trimming cost V 5 bases and J 3 bases, with 14 bases left between them.

The gene calls are TRBV28 and TRBJ1-2; D unclear. CDR3 length equals 15 residues. V lost 6 bases and J lost 1, with 15 bases in between. Germline V gene lookup returns CDR1 MDHEN and CDR2 SYDVKM. The CDR3 DNA reads as TGTGCCAGCAGGCGCAACGGGGTCCTTAACTATGGCTACACCTTC. This codes for CASRRNGVLNYGYTF.

The gene calls are TRBV5-5 and TRBJ2-5, with D perhaps TRBD1 (6 bases). Germline lookup yields CDR1 SGHKS and CDR2 YYEKEE (reference sequence). The CDR3 is made up of 13 amino acids. V lost 0 bases and J lost 5, with 8 bases in between. CDR3 amino acids: CASSLGTVETQYF. CDR3 coding DNA: TGTGCCAGCAGCTTGGGGACAGTGGAGACCCAGTACTTC.

The chain recombines TRBV11-3 with TRBJ2-1; D is perhaps TRBD2 (7 bases). CDR1 is SGHNT, CDR2 YENEEA, per germline. CDR3 length equals 14 residues. Between the trimmed V and J ends, which lost 3 bases and 7 bases, there was a span of 13 bases. The CDR3 DNA reads as TGTGCCAGCAGCTTCCGGGGGGCGAGGAATGAGCAGTTCTTC. Amino acids: CASSFRGARNEQFF.

The chain joins TRBV5-1 to TRBJ1-3; 8 nucleotides match TRBD1. The CDR3 totals 15 residues. Per the germline V gene, CDR1 is SGHRS and CDR2 is YFSETQ. The J segment lost 11 bases and the V segment lost 0 bases, leaving 10 bases of the junction unmatched. The CDR3 sequence is CASSLEGRGQSAIYF. As DNA, the CDR3 is TGCGCCAGCAGCTTGGAGGGCAGGGGGCAATCCGCCATATATTTT.

This clone has a single count. This rearrangement joins TRBV28 to TRBJ2-7; 7 positions agree with TRBD1. The CDR3 totals 15 residues. With 3 bases clipped from V and 2 bases from J, the junction kept 7 bases outside the gene matches. Germline V gene sequence: CDR1 MDHEN, CDR2 SYDVKM. The CDR3 DNA is TGTGCCAGCAGTTTTTGGACAGGTACAACCTACGAGCAGTACTTC. Encoded protein: CASSFWTGTTYEQYF.

This chain links TRBV5-8 with TRBJ1-5, with TRBD1 as a possible D gene (6 bases). The CDR3 covers 14 residues. Trimming removed 7 bases from V and 6 bases from J, with 17 bases in between. Germline V lookup: CDR1 SGHTS, CDR2 YDEGEE. As DNA, the CDR3 is TGTGCCAGCTATAACCGGGACACCGGTCAGCCCCAGCATTTT. Its protein product is CASYNRDTGQPQHF.